This T cell receptor beta chain was found in a study of T cells in tumors after PD-1 blockade. Study background: A subset received ongoing vismodegib 150 mg daily alongside anti-PD-1 therapy. Mean per blood sample: 113,528 templates (roughly 22,000-257,772), 36,536 unique clonotypes.

A note on this clone: Its antigen is unidentified.

Genomic DNA template from tumor biopsies or peripheral blood, 616 ng to 6,004 ng input. CDR3 length: 13 amino acids. Germline CDR1 reads MNHEY; CDR2 reads SMNVEV (reference sequence). The V and J ends lost 1 base and 4 bases respectively, with 6 bases between them. Profiling relied on immunoSEQ multiplex PCR, and the TCRdb table lists in-frame clones only, not all of them. The sample contains some 48,000 clones, about four fifths of which appear only once. Study-wide results and caveats: Approximately 41% of tumor TCR clonotypes were also found in blood.

This sequence was found in a human donor with basal cell carcinoma. The chain carries TRBV27 and TRBJ2-3, with D unclear. Material: PBMCs, obtained before anti-PD-1 treatment. The CDR3 DNA follows: TGTGCCAGCAGTTTATTACACTCAGATACGCAGTATTTT. Translated, it gives CASSLLHSDTQYF.